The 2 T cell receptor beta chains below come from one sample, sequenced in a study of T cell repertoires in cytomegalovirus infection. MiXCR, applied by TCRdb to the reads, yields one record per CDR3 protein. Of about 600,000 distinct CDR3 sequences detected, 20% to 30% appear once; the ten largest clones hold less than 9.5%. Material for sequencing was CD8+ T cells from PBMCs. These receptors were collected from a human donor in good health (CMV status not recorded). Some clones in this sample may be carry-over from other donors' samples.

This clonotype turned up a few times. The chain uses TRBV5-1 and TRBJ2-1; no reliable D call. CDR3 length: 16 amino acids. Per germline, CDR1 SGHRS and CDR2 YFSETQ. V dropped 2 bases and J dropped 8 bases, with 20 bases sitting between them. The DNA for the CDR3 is TGCGCCAGCAGCTTCGGCCGGGCCCACGGCGACGATGAGCAGTTCTTC. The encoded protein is CASSFGRAHGDDEQFF.

CDR3 coding DNA: TGCAGCGTTGTGATTAGGGCGTCTCGGAACGTTGAGCAGTTCTTC. Its translation: CSVVIRASRNVEQFF. The rearrangement links TRBV29-1 to TRBJ2-1, with no clear D. This CDR3 has 15 residues. The germline gives CDR1 SQVTM, CDR2 ANQGSEA. V was trimmed by 4 bases and J by 9 bases, leaving 22 bases between them.